The next 21 T cell receptor beta chains were all read from a single sample in a study of blood T cell repertoires in COVID-19. Method: immunoSEQ multiplex PCR; TCRdb's copy keeps in-frame clones and lacks some. The table lists tens of thousands of clones, about 74% of them singletons. The sequenced sample consisted of peripheral blood. These receptors all stem from a human donor in a cohort sampled during active COVID-19.

The chain joins TRBV28 to TRBJ2-4, with 8 bases that match TRBD1. The CDR3 has 14 amino acids. V dropped 5 bases and J dropped 8; count of bases not matched to a gene: 8. CDR1 and CDR2 (germline): MDHEN, SYDVKM. The DNA of the CDR3 is TGTGCCAGCAGTGTCGACAGGGGTCGGGACATTCAGTACTTC. Residues: CASSVDRGRDIQYF.

The count of this clone is one. This chain uses TRBV4-3 with TRBJ2-2; 7 bases align to TRBD1. V lost 5 bases and J lost 3; bases outside the gene matches: 9. Germline values: CDR1 LGHNA, CDR2 YSLEER. CDR3 size: 16 residues. The CDR3 DNA follows: TGCGCCAGCAGCATTAACCCGGGACAGCACACCGGGGAGCTGTTTTTT. Protein product: CASSINPGQHTGELFF.

The chain combines TRBV3-1 (or the pseudogene TRBV3-2) with TRBJ1-6; D uncertain. CDR3 size: 13 residues. V shed 1 base and J shed 6 bases, with 4 bases lying between them. From germline, CDR1 is LGHDT and CDR2 YNNKEL (reference sequence). CDR3 sequence reads: CASSQGSNSPLHF. The CDR3 DNA sequence: TGTGCCAGCAGCCAAGGCAGTAATTCACCCCTCCACTTT.

CDR3 residues: CAISPSGRASGELFF. The DNA of the CDR3 is TGTGCCATCAGCCCTAGCGGGAGGGCCTCCGGGGAGCTGTTTTTT. The rearrangement joins TRBV10-3 to TRBJ2-2, with TRBD2 matching 12 bases. After removal of 6 bases from V and 6 bases from J, the junction contained 5 bases not matched to a gene. This CDR3 has 15 amino acids. Germline V CDR1 and CDR2: ENHRY, SYGVKD.

The table lists this clone with a few counts. The chain is built from TRBV15 and TRBJ2-2; D is unclear. This CDR3 has 15 amino acids. In germline, CDR1 is LNHNV, CDR2 YYDKDF (reference sequence). Trimming pared 0 bases from V and 1 base from J, leaving 6 bases between. The CDR3 DNA sequence: TGTGCCACCAGCAGAGATTCAGTGAACACCGGGGAGCTGTTTTTT. Protein: CATSRDSVNTGELFF.

The chain couples TRBV9 to TRBJ2-5; 8 bases line up with TRBD1. V shed 0 bases and J 0 bases; nucleotides not matched to a gene: 1. The CDR3 consists of 15 residues. Germline loops: CDR1 SGDLS, CDR2 YYNGEE. As DNA, the CDR3 is TGTGCCAGCAGCGTAGGGACAGGGTACCAAGAGACCCAGTACTTC. It encodes CASSVGTGYQETQYF.

The chain couples TRBV7-8 to TRBJ2-5; TRBD1 aligns across 7 bases. The CDR3 contains 15 residues. Germline-derived CDR1 and CDR2 are SGHVS and FQNEAQ. V shed 5 bases, J shed 5 bases, and the junction held 11 bases outside the gene matches. CDR3 amino acids: CASSPYGQDVETQYF. The CDR3 DNA reads as TGTGCCAGCAGCCCCTACGGACAGGACGTGGAGACCCAGTACTTC.

The V call is TRBV20-1, the J call TRBJ2-7; tentatively, D is TRBD2 (6 bases). The CDR3 sequence is 14 residues long. V lost 3 bases and J lost 7, with 19 bases in between. Germline CDR1 is DFQATT and CDR2 is SNEGSKA (reference sequence). CDR3 nucleotides: TGCAGTGCTAGTGCTGCGGGGAGCGTCGGGGAGCAGTACTTC. Translated, it gives CSASAAGSVGEQYF.

The V gene is TRBV6-4, the J gene TRBJ1-2, with 10 bases matching TRBD1. V lost 0 bases, J lost 8 bases, and 6 bases stayed unmatched. Germline CDR1 and CDR2: MRHNA and SNTAGT. This CDR3 spans 15 amino acids. The CDR3 loop is CASSDSTGGPCGYTF. The CDR3 DNA sequence: TGTGCCAGCAGTGACTCGACAGGGGGCCCGTGCGGCTACACCTTC.

The V gene is TRBV27, the J gene TRBJ2-5; the match to TRBD1 covers 8 bases. V lost 7 bases and J lost 5; bases outside the gene matches: 6. The germline gives CDR1 MNHEY, CDR2 SMNVEV (reference sequence). The CDR3 consists of 13 residues. In nucleotides, the CDR3 is TGTGCCAGCAAACCGGACAGGGAGGAGACCCAGTACTTC. Residues: CASKPDREETQYF.

V is TRBV7-9 and J is TRBJ2-7, with a weak D call TRBD2 (5 bases). Germline V gene sequence: CDR1 SEHNR, CDR2 FQNEAQ (reference sequence). V lost 0 bases and J 4 bases, leaving 13 bases between the germline ends. CDR3 length: 15 residues. The CDR3 loop is CASSLAGGVPYEQYF. CDR3 sequence (DNA): TGTGCCAGCAGCTTAGCAGGAGGAGTCCCTTACGAGCAGTACTTC.

This clone appeared once. For the CDR3, the DNA is TGTGCCAGCAGCCAAGACGGTAGCGGGATGTACAATGAGCAGTTCTTC. Its translation is CASSQDGSGMYNEQFF. V usage is TRBV3-1 (or the pseudogene TRBV3-2) and J usage is TRBJ2-1; TRBD2 matches at 8 bases. Trimming took 0 bases from V and 4 from J; bases not matched to a gene: 5. The CDR3 runs 16 residues. Germline CDR1 and CDR2: LGHDT and YNNKEL (reference sequence).

The rearrangement uses TRBV28 and TRBJ2-5; TRBD2 might be the D (5 bases). V was trimmed by 6 bases and J by 6 bases, leaving 17 bases between them. Germline CDR1 MDHEN, CDR2 SYDVKM. The CDR3 is 14 amino acids. This CDR3 is CASSRAGAGKTQYF. CDR3 coding DNA: TGTGCCAGCAGCCGCGCAGGAGCCGGGAAGACCCAGTACTTC.

CDR3 in DNA: TGCAGCGTTGCGACAGGCTACAATGAGCAGTTCTTC. It yields the protein CSVATGYNEQFF. The V and J genes are TRBV29-1 and TRBJ2-1, with D perhaps TRBD1 (6 bases). With 4 bases removed from V and 3 bases from J, the gap between germline ends came to 7 bases. The CDR3 is made up of 12 amino acids. CDR1 is SQVTM, CDR2 ANQGSEA, per germline.

The rearrangement links TRBV15 to TRBJ2-3; D may be TRBD1 (6 bases). V was pared by 5 bases and J by 1 base, with 10 bases between. Germline CDR1 and CDR2: LNHNV and YYDKDF (reference sequence). CDR3 length: 14 residues. Here the CDR3 reads CATSVTGGTDTQYF. The CDR3 DNA reads as TGTGCCACCAGCGTGACAGGAGGCACAGATACGCAGTATTTT.

This rearrangement joins TRBV28 to TRBJ2-7; 7 bases agree with TRBD1. V lost 5 bases to trimming and J lost 4 bases; unmatched junction nucleotides: 14. The CDR3 contains 16 residues. The germline gives CDR1 MDHEN, CDR2 SYDVKM. The CDR3, as DNA: TGTGCCAGCAGTCCCTCCGGGACAGTTGGACCATACGAGCAGTACTTC. Translation: CASSPSGTVGPYEQYF.

The chain joins TRBV19 to TRBJ1-6; D is possibly TRBD1 (6 bases). The V end lost 9 bases, the J end lost 5 bases, and 14 bases lay between the germline ends. CDR3 size: 14 residues. CDR1 is LNHDA, CDR2 SQIVND, per germline (reference sequence). Here the CDR3 DNA reads TGTGCCAGCAACCCGGGGGGCCATAATTCACCCCTCCACTTT. Its translation is CASNPGGHNSPLHF. The full variable domain, completed using reference TRBV19 and TRBJ1-6, is DGGITQSPKYLFRKEGQNVTLSCEQNLNHDAMYWYRQDPGQGLRLIYYSQIVNDFQKGDIAEGYSVSREKKESFPLTVTSAQKNPTAFYLCASNPGGHNSPLHFGNGTRLTVT.

The chain uses TRBV5-4 and TRBJ2-5, with 14 bases aligning to TRBD2. The CDR3 totals 17 residues. Germline CDR1 and CDR2: SGHNT and YYREEE (reference sequence). V trimming: 6 bases; J trimming: 1 base; junction bases outside the gene matches: 8. CDR3 amino acids: CASTPTSGGVLQETQYF. The CDR3 DNA is TGTGCCAGCACCCCGACTAGCGGGGGGGTTCTCCAAGAGACCCAGTACTTC.

This chain links TRBV3-1 (or the pseudogene TRBV3-2) with TRBJ2-1; perhaps TRBD2 as D (6 bases). Trimming removed 0 bases at V and 4 bases at J, with 10 bases between. The CDR3 extends over 15 amino acids. CDR1 is LGHDT and CDR2 is YNNKEL in the germline V gene (reference sequence). CDR3 loop: CASSQDMGGYNEQFF. The CDR3 DNA is TGTGCCAGCAGCCAAGATATGGGGGGATACAATGAGCAGTTCTTC.

The J gene is TRBJ1-1, the V gene TRBV10-1; D unresolved. V lost 5 bases to trimming and J lost 4 bases, with 11 bases between them. Looked up from germline, CDR1 is WNHNN and CDR2 is SYGVQD (reference sequence). CDR3 length: 13 amino acids. CDR3 sequence: CASSFTSGTEAFF. The CDR3 DNA follows: TGCGCCAGCAGTTTTACAAGTGGCACTGAAGCTTTCTTT.

This chain connects TRBV18 to TRBJ1-5; D gene uncertain. This CDR3 region has 13 residues. The V gene's germline CDR1 is KGHSH and CDR2 LQKENI. V lost 5 bases to trimming and J lost 1 base, with 6 bases between them. The DNA for the CDR3 is TGTGCCAGCTCAGAGGGAAGCAATCAGCCCCAGCATTTT. Its protein is CASSEGSNQPQHF.